These 7 T cell receptor beta chains share one sample of origin, sequenced in a study of T cell responses to AZD1222 COVID-19 vaccine. TCRdb's copy holds only in-frame clones and misses some; the assay was immunoSEQ multiplex PCR. This table has some 120,000 clones, 87% appearing once. Sequenced here: peripheral blood, sampled on day 0 of AZD1222 vaccination. The receptors were gathered from an adult in good health.

The V gene is TRBV10-3, the J gene TRBJ1-1; possible D gene TRBD1, 5 bases. Per germline, CDR1 ENHRY and CDR2 SYGVKD. This CDR3 spans 15 amino acids. V lost 7 bases and J 2 bases, leaving 17 bases between the germline ends. The CDR3 loop reads CAIIAHQGPNTEAFF. In nucleotides, the CDR3 is TGTGCCATCATCGCTCATCAGGGACCTAACACTGAAGCTTTCTTT.

The chain couples TRBV4-1 to TRBJ2-2; D call uncertain. V lost 1 base, J lost 3 bases, and 9 bases lay in between. CDR3 size: 15 residues. Germline CDR1 is MGHRA and CDR2 is YSYEKL. Here the CDR3 reads CASSQGLDYTGELFF. CDR3 DNA sequence: TGCGCCAGCAGCCAAGGTCTAGACTACACCGGGGAGCTGTTTTTT.

The gene calls are TRBV5-1 and TRBJ2-7; 8 nucleotides match TRBD1. This CDR3 is 14 amino acids long. The trim removed 3 bases at V and 0 bases at J, leaving 2 bases unmatched. CDR1 SGHRS and CDR2 YFSETQ come from the germline V gene. This chain's CDR3 is CASSWTGSSYEQYF. The CDR3 nucleotides read TGCGCCAGCAGCTGGACAGGGAGCTCCTACGAGCAGTACTTC.

The rearrangement uses TRBV9 and TRBJ1-2, with TRBD1 as a possible D gene (6 bases). The CDR3 contains 14 residues. Germline assignment: CDR1 SGDLS and CDR2 YYNGEE. V was clipped by 0 bases and J by 7 bases, with 13 bases between them. The CDR3 here is CASSVEGGFLGYTF. In nucleotides, the CDR3 is TGTGCCAGCAGCGTAGAGGGGGGCTTCCTTGGCTACACCTTC. Combining the CDR3 with reference TRBV9 and TRBJ1-2 gives the whole variable domain DSGVTQTPKHLITATGQRVTLRCSPRSGDLSVYWYQQSLDQGLQFLIQYYNGEERAKGNILERFSAQQFPDLHSELNLSSLELGDSALYFCASSVEGGFLGYTFGSGTRLTVV.

This clone came up a few times. V is TRBV5-1 and J is TRBJ2-1; 10 positions agree with TRBD2. The CDR3 loop spans 15 amino acids. With V trimmed by 4 bases and J by 10 bases, 11 bases remained unmatched. The germline V gene encodes CDR1 SGHRS and CDR2 YFSETQ. In DNA, the CDR3 is TGCGCCAGCAGCGACCCTAGCGGGGGACTGTACGAGCAGTTCTTC. Translation gives CASSDPSGGLYEQFF.

V usage is TRBV6-5 and J usage is TRBJ2-5; 9 bases map to TRBD1. Trimming took 9 bases from V and 3 from J; bases not matched to a gene: 11. Germline values: CDR1 MNHEY, CDR2 SVGAGI. The CDR3 totals 15 residues. The CDR3 DNA follows: TGTGCCAGTTCGACAGGGGGTCTTCTCAAAGAGACCCAGTACTTC. This gives the protein CASSTGGLLKETQYF.

The rearrangement joins TRBV10-3 to TRBJ1-5; D is unclear. V lost 4 bases to trimming and J lost 3 bases, with 7 bases between them. CDR3 length: 13 amino acids. CDR1 is ENHRY and CDR2 is SYGVKD in the germline V gene. DNA of the CDR3: TGTGCCATCAGTGGAGGTACCAATCAGCCCCAGCATTTT. It specifies CAISGGTNQPQHF.